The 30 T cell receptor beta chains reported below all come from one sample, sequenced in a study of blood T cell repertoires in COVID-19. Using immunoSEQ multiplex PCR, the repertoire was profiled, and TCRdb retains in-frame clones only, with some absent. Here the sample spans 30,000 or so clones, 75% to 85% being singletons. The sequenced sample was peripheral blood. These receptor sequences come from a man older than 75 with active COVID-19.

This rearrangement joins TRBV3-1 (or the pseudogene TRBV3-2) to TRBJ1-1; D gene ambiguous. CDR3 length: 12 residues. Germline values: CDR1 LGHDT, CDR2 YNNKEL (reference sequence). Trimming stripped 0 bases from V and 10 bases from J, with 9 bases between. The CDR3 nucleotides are TGTGCCAGCAGCCAAGAGGAACGGGGAGCTTTCTTT. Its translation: CASSQEERGAFF.

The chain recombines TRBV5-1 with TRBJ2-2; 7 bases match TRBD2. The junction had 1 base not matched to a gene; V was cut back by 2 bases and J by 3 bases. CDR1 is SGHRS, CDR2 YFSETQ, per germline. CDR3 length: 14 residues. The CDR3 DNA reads TGCGCCAGCAGCTTCAGCGGGGACACCGGGGAGCTGTTTTTT. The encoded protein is CASSFSGDTGELFF.

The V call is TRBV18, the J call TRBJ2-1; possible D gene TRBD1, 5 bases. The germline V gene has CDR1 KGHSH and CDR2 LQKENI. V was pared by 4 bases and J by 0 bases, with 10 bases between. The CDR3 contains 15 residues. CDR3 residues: CASSRIGVSYNEQFF. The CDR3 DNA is TGTGCCAGCTCACGGATAGGGGTCTCCTACAATGAGCAGTTCTTC.

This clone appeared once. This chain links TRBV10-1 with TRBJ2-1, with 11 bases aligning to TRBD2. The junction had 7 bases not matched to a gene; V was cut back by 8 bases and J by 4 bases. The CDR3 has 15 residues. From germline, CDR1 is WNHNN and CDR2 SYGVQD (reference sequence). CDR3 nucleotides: TGCGCCAGCTCCCGACTAGCGGGGCGATACAATGAGCAGTTCTTC. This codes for CASSRLAGRYNEQFF.

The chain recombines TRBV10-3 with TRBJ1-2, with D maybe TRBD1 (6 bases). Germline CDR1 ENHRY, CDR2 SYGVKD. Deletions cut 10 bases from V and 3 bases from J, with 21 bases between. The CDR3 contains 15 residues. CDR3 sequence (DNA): TGTGCCACCCGCGAGGCCGAACAGGGCCACTATGGCTACACCTTC. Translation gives CATREAEQGHYGYTF.

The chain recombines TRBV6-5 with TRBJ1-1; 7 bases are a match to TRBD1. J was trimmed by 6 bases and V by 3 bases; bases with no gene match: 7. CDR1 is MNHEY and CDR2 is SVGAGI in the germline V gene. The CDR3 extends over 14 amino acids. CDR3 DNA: TGTGCCAGCAGTTATGACAGGGTAGGGTCTGAAGCTTTCTTT. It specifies CASSYDRVGSEAFF.

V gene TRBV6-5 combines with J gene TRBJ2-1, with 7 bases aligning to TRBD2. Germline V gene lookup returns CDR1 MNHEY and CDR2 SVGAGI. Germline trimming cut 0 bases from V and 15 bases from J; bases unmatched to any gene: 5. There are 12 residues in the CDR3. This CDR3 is CASSYSAGEWFF. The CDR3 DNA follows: TGTGCCAGCAGTTACTCCGCGGGGGAGTGGTTCTTC.

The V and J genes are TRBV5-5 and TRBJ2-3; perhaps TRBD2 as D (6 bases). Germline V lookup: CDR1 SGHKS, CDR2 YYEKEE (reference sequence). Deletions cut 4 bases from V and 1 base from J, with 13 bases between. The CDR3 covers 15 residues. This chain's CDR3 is CASSLAGGGTDTQYF. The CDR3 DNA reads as TGTGCCAGCAGCCTGGCTGGAGGGGGCACAGATACGCAGTATTTT.

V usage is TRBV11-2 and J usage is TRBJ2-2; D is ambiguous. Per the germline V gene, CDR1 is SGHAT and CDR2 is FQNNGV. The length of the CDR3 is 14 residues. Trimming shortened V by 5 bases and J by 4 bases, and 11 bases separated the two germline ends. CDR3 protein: CASSPRSGTGELFF. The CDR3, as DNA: TGTGCCAGCAGCCCTAGAAGTGGCACCGGGGAGCTGTTTTTT. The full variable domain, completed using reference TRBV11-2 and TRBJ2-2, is EAGVAQSPRYKIIEKRQSVAFWCNPISGHATLYWYQQILGQGPKLLIQFQNNGVVDDSQLPKDRFSAERLKGVDSTLKIQPAKLEDSAVYLCASSPRSGTGELFFGEGSRLTVL.

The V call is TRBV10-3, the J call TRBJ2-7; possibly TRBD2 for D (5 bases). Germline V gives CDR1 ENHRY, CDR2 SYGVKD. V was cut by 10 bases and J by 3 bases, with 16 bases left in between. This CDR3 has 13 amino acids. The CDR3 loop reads CASLEGLGYEQYF. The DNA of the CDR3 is TGTGCCAGCCTAGAGGGATTGGGCTACGAGCAGTACTTC.

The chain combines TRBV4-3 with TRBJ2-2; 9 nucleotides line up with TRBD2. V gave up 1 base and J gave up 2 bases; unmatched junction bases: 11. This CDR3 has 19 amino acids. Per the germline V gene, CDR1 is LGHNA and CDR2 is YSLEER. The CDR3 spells CASSQARVAGVPNTGELFF. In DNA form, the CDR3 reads TGCGCCAGCAGCCAAGCGCGGGTAGCGGGGGTACCTAACACCGGGGAGCTGTTTTTT.

This CDR3 reads CASSERPTGYEKLFF. CDR3 coding DNA: TGTGCCAGCAGTGAGAGACCGACAGGCTACGAAAAACTGTTTTTT. The rearrangement uses TRBV28 and TRBJ1-4, with D maybe TRBD1 (6 bases). Trimming took 5 bases from V and 8 from J, leaving 18 bases between them. Germline V gene lookup returns CDR1 MDHEN and CDR2 SYDVKM. The CDR3 is 15 residues long.

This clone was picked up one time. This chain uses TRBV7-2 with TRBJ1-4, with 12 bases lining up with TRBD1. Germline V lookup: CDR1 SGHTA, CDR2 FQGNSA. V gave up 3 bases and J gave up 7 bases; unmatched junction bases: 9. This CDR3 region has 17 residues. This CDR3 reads CASSLGQGARFGEKLFF. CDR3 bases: TGTGCCAGCAGCTTGGGACAGGGGGCGCGTTTCGGTGAAAAACTGTTTTTT. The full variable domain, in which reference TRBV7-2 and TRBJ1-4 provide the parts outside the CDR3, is GAGVSQSPSNKVTEKGKDVELRCDPISGHTALYWYRQSLGQGLEFLIYFQGNSAPDKSGLPSDRFSAERTGGSVSTLTIQRTQQEDSAVYLCASSLGQGARFGEKLFFGSGTQLSVL.

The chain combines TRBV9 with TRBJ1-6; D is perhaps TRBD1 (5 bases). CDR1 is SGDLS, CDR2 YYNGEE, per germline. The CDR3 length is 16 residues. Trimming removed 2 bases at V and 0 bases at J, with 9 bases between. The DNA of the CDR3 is TGTGCCAGCAGCGTGGGGCCGGGCTCCTATAATTCACCCCTCCACTTT. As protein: CASSVGPGSYNSPLHF.

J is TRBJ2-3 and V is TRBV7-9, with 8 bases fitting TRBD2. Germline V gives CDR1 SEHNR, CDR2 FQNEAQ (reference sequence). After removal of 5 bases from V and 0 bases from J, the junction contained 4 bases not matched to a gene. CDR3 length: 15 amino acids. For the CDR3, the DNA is TGTGCCAGCAGCCCTGGACTAGCAAGCACAGATACGCAGTATTTT. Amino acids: CASSPGLASTDTQYF.

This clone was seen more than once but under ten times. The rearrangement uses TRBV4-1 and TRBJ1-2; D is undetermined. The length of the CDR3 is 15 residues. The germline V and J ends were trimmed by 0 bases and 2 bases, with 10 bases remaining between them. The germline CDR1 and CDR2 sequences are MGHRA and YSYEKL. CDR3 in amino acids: CASSQDSQWNYGYTF. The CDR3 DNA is TGCGCCAGCAGCCAAGACTCGCAGTGGAACTATGGCTACACCTTC.

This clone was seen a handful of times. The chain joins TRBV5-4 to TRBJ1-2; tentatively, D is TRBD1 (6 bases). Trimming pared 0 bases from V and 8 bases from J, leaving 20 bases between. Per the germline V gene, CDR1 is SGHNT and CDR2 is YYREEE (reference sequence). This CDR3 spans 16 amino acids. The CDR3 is CASSLAGGTANLGYTF. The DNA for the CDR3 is TGTGCCAGCAGCTTGGCGGGGGGCACCGCGAATTTGGGCTACACCTTC.

The CDR3, as DNA: TGTGCCAGCAGCTTAGGGGGAGGGCTGCCGGGCGGCTACACCTTC. Translation: CASSLGGGLPGGYTF. The chain uses TRBV7-2 and TRBJ1-2; no clear D. The CDR3 is 15 residues long. The germline V gene has CDR1 SGHTA and CDR2 FQGNSA. The V end was cut by 1 base, the J end by 8 bases, with 17 bases between.

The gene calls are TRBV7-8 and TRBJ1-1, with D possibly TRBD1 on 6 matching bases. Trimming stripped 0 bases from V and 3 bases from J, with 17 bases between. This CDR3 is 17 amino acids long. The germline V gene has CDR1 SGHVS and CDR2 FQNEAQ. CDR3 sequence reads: CASSLALLGAGDTEAFF. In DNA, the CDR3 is TGTGCCAGCAGCTTAGCGCTTTTGGGGGCCGGGGACACTGAAGCTTTCTTT.

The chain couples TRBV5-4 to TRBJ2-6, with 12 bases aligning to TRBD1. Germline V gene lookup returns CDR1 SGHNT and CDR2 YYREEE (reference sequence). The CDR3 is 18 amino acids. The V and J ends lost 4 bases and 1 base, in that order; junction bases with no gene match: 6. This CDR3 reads CASSRPGQGASGANVLTF. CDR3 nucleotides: TGTGCCAGCAGCCGCCCGGGACAGGGGGCTTCTGGGGCCAACGTCCTGACTTTC.

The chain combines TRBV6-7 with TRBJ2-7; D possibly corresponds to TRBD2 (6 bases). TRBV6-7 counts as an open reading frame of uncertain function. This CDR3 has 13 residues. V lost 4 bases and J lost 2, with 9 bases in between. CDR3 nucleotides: TGTGCCAGCAGTTTGGGACTTCCCTACGAGCAGTACTTC. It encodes CASSLGLPYEQYF.

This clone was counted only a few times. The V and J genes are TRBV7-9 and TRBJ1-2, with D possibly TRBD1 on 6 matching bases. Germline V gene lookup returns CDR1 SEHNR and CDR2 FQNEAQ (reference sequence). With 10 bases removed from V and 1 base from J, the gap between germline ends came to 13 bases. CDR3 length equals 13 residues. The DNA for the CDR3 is TGTGCCACCCAGGACAGTCTTAACTATGGCTACACCTTC. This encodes CATQDSLNYGYTF.

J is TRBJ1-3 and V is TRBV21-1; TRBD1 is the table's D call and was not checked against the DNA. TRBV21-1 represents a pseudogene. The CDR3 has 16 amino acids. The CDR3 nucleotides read TGTGCCAGCAGCAAAGGACAGGGGATGAGTGGAAACACCATATATTTT. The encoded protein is CASSKGQGMSGNTIYF.

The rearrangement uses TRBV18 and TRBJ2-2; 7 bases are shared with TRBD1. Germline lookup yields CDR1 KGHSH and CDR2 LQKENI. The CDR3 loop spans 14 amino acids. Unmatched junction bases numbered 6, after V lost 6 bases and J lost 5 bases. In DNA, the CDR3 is TGTGCCAGCTCCATTCAGGGGGAGACCGGGGAGCTGTTTTTT. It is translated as CASSIQGETGELFF.

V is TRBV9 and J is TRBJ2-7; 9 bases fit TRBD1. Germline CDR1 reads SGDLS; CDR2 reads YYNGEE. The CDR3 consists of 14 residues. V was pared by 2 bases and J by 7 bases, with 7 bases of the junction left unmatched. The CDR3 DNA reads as TGTGCCAGCAGCGTTGGGACAGGGAGTTTGGAGCAGTACTTC. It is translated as CASSVGTGSLEQYF.

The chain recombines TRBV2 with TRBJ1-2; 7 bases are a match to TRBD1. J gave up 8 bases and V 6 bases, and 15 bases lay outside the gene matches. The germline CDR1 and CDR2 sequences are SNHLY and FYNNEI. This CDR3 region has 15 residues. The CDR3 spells CASSQLGTAVSGYTF. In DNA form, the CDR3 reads TGTGCCAGCAGCCAACTAGGGACAGCGGTCTCCGGCTACACCTTC. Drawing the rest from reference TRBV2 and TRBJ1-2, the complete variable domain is EPEVTQTPSHQVTQMGQEVILRCVPISNHLYFYWYRQILGQKVEFLVSFYNNEISEKSEIFDDQFSVERPDGSNFTLKIRSTKLEDSAMYFCASSQLGTAVSGYTFGSGTRLTVV.

CDR3 bases: TGCAGCGTTTCCACAGGGTACTACGAGCAGTACTTC. Translation gives CSVSTGYYEQYF. J is TRBJ2-7 and V is TRBV29-1, with D possibly being TRBD1 (6 bases). With 5 bases removed from V and 3 bases from J, the gap between germline ends came to 11 bases. There are 12 residues in the CDR3. Germline V gene sequence: CDR1 SQVTM, CDR2 ANQGSEA.

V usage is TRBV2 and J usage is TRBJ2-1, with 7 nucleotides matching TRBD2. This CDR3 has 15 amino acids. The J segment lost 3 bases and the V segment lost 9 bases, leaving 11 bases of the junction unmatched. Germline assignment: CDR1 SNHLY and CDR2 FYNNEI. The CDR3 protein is CASGGGLEVYNEQFF. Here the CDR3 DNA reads TGTGCCAGTGGGGGGGGTCTTGAGGTCTACAATGAGCAGTTCTTC.

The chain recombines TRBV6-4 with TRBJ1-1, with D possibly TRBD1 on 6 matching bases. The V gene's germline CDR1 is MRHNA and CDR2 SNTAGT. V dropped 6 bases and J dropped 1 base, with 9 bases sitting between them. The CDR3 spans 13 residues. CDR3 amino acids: CASSKTGNTEAFF. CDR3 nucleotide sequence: TGTGCCAGCAGCAAGACAGGGAACACTGAAGCTTTCTTT.

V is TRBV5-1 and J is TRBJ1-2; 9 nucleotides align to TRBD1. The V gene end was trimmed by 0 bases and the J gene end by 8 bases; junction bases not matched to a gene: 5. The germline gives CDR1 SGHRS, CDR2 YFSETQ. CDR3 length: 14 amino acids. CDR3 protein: CASSLDRGLSGYTF. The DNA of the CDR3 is TGCGCCAGCAGCTTGGACAGGGGGCTATCGGGCTACACCTTC.